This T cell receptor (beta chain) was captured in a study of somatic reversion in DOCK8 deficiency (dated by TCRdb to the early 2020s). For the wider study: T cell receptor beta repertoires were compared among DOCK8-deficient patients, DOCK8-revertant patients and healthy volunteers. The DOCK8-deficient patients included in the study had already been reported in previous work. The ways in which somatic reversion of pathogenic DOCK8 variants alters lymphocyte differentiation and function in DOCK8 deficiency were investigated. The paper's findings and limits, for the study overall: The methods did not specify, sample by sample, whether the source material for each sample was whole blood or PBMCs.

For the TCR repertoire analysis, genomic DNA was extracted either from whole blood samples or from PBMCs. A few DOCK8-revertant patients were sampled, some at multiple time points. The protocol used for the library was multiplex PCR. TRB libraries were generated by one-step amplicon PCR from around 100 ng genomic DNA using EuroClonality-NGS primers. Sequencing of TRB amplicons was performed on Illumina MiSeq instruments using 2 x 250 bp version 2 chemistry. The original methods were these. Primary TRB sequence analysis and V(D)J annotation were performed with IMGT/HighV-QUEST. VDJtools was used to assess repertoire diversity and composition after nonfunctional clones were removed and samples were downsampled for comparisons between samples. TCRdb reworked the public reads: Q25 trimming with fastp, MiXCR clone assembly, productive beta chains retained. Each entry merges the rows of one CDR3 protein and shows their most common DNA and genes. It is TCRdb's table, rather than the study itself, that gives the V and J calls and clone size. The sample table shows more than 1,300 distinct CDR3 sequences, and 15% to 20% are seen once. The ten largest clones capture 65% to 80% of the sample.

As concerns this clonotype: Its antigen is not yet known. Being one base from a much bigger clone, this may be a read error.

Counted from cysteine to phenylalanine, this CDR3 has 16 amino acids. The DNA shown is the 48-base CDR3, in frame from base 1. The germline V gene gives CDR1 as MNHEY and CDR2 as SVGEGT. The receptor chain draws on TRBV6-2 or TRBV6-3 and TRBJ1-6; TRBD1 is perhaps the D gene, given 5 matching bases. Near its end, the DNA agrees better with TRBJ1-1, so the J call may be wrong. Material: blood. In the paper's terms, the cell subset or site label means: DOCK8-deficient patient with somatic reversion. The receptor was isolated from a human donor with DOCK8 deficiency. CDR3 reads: CASSYDEYGRVTKAFF. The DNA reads TGTGCCAGCAGTTACGATGAGTACGGCAGGGTCACTAAAGCTTTCTTT.